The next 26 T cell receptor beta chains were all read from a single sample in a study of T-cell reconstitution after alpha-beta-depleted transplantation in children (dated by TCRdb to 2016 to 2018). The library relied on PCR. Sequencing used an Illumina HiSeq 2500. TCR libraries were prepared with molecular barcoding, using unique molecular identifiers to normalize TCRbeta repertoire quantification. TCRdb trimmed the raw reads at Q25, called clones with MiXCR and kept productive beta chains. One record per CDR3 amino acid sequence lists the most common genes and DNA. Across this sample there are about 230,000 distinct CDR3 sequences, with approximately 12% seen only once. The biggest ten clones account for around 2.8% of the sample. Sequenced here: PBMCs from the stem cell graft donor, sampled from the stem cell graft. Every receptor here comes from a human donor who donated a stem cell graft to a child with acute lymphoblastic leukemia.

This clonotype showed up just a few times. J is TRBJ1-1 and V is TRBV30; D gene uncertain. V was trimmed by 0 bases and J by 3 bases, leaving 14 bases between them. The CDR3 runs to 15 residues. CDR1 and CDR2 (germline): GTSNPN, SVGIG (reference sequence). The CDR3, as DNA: TGTGCCTGGAGTGTCAGCGGTTTAGGGTACACTGAAGCTTTCTTT. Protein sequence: CAWSVSGLGYTEAFF.

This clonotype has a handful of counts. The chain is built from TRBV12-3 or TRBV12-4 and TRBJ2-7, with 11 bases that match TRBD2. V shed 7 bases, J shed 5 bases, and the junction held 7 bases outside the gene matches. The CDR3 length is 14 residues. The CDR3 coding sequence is TGTGCCAGCACCCTTAGCGGGAGGGCCGACGAGCAGTACTTC. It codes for CASTLSGRADEQYF.

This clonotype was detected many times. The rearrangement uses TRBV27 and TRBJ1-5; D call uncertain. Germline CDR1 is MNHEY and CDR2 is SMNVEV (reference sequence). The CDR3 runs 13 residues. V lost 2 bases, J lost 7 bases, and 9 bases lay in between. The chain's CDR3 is CASSLITGQPQHF. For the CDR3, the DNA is TGTGCCAGCAGTTTAATTACCGGGCAGCCCCAGCATTTT.

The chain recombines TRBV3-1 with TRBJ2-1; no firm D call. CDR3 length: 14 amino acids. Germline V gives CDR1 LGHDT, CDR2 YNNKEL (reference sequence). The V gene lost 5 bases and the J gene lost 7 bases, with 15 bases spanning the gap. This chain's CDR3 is CASSLTQLGNEQFF. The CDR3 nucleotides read TGTGCCAGCAGCTTAACCCAACTGGGGAATGAGCAGTTCTTC.

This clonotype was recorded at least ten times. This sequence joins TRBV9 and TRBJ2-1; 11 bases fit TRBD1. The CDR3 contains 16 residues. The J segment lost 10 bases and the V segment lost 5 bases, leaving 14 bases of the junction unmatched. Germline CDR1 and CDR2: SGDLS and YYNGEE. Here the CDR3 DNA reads TGTGCCAGCAGTGAACGACCGGGACAGGGGGGTCGGGAGCAGTTCTTC. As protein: CASSERPGQGGREQFF.

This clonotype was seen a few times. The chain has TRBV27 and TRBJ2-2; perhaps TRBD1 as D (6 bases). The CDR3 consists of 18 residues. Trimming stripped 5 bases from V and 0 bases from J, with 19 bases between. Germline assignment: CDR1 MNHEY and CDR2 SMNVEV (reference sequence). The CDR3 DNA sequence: TGTGCCAGCAGTCCATCACCGGGACACATAGCGAACACCGGGGAGCTGTTTTTT. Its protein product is CASSPSPGHIANTGELFF.

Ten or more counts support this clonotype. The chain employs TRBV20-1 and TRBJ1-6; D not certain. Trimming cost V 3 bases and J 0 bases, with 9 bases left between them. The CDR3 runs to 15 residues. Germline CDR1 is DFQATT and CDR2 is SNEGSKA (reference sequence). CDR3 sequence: CSASVGSSYNSPLHF. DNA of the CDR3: TGCAGTGCTAGCGTGGGGAGCTCCTATAATTCACCCCTCCACTTT.

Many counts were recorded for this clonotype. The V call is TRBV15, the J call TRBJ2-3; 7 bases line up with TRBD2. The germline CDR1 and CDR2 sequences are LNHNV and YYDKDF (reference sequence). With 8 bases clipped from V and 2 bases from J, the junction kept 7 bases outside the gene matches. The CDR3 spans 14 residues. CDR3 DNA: TGTGCCACCGCGTCAGGGAGGGTCACAGATACGCAGTATTTT. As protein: CATASGRVTDTQYF.

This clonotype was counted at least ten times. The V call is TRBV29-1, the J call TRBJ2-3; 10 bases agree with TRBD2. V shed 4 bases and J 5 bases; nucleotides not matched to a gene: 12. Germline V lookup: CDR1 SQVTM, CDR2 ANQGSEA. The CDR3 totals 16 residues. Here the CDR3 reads CSVGGAAGGPIDTQYF. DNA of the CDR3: TGCAGCGTTGGGGGAGCAGCGGGAGGGCCAATAGATACGCAGTATTTT.

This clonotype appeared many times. This CDR3 is CASSLGRSADTQYF. CDR3 DNA: TGTGCCAGCAGTCTTGGACGGAGCGCAGATACGCAGTATTTT. J is TRBJ2-3 and V is TRBV7-9; D remains unclear. From germline, CDR1 is SEHNR and CDR2 FQNEAQ (reference sequence). V was clipped by 6 bases and J by 4 bases, with 14 bases between them. The CDR3 has 14 amino acids.

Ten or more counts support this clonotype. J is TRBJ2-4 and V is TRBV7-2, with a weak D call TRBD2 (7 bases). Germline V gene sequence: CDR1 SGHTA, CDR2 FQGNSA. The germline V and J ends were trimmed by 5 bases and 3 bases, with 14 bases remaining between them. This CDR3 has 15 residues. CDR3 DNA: TGTGCCAGCAGCCTTGGGGGGGCAGACAAAAACATTCAGTACTTC. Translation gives CASSLGGADKNIQYF.

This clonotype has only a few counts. The CDR3 bases are TGTGCCTGGAGTGTAAAGGGGACAAGTCAGCCCCAGCATTTT. It specifies CAWSVKGTSQPQHF. The rearrangement links TRBV30 to TRBJ1-5, with D possibly matching TRBD1 (6 bases). Between the trimmed V and J ends, which lost 0 bases and 6 bases, there was a span of 12 bases. The V gene's germline CDR1 is GTSNPN and CDR2 SVGIG (reference sequence). The CDR3 runs 14 residues.

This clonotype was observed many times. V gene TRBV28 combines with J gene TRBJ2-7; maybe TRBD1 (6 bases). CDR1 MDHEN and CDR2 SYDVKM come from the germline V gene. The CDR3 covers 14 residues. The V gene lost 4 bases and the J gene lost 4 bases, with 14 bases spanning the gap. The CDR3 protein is CASSSPGAGYEQYF. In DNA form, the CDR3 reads TGTGCCAGCAGTTCGCCAGGGGCCGGGTACGAGCAGTACTTC. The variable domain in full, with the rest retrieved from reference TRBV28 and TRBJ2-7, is DVKVTQSSRYLVKRTGEKVFLECVQDMDHENMFWYRQDPGLGLRLIYFSYDVKMKEKGDIPEGYSVSREKKERFSLILESASTNQTSMYLCASSSPGAGYEQYFGPGTRLTVT.

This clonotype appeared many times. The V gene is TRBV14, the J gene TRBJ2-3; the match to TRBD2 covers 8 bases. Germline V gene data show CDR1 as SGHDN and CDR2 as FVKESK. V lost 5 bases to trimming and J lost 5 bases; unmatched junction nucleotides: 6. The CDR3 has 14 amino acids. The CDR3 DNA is TGTGCCAGCAGCTTCGGGGGGGCCGAAGATACGCAGTATTTT. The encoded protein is CASSFGGAEDTQYF.

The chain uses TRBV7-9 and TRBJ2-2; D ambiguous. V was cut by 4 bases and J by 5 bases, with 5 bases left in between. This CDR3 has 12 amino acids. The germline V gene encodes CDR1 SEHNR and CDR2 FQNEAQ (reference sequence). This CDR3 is CASSSLTGELFF. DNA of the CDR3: TGTGCCAGCAGCTCCCTGACCGGGGAGCTGTTTTTT.

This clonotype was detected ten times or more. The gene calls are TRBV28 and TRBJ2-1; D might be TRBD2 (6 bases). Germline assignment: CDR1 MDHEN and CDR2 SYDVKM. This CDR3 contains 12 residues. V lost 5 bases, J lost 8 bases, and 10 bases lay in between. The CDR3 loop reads CASSGGWHEQFF. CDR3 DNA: TGTGCCAGCAGTGGAGGGTGGCATGAGCAGTTCTTC.

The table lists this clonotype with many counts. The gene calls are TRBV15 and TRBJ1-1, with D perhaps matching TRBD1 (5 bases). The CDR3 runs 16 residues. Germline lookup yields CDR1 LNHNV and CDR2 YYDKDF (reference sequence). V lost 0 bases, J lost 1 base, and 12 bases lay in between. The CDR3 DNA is TGTGCCACCAGCAGAGACAGGGTGCGGAGGAACACTGAAGCTTTCTTT. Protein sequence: CATSRDRVRRNTEAFF.

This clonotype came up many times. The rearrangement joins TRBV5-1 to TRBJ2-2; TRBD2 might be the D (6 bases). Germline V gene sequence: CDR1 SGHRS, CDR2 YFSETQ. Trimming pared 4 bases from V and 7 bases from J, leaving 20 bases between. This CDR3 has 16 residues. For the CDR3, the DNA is TGCGCCAGCAGCACCGGGACGGGGGTATTCGGCGGGGAGCTGTTTTTT. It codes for CASSTGTGVFGGELFF.

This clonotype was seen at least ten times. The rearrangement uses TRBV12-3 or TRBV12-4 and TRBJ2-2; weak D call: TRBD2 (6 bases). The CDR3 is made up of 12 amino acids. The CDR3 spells CVFGRGTGELFF. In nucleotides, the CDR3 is TGTGTTTTCGGGCGGGGCACCGGGGAGCTGTTTTTT.

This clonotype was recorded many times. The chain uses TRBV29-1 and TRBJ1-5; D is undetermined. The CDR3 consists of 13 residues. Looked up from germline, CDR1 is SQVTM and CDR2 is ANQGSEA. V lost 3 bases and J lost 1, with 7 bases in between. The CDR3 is CSVDLWSNQPQHF. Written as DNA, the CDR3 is TGCAGCGTTGACTTGTGGAGCAATCAGCCCCAGCATTTT.

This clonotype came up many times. The DNA for the CDR3 is TGTGCCAGCAGCTCCGGGACGGTCATGAACACTGAAGCTTTCTTT. This sequence encodes CASSSGTVMNTEAFF. The chain carries TRBV5-5 and TRBJ1-1, with D perhaps matching TRBD1 (5 bases). V was pared by 3 bases and J by 0 bases, with 12 bases between. CDR1 is SGHKS, CDR2 YYEKEE, per germline (reference sequence). The CDR3 length is 15 residues.

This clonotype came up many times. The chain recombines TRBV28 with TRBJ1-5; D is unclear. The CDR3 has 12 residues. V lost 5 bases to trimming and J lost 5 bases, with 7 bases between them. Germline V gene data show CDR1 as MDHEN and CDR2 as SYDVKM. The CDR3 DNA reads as TGTGCCAGCAGTCTCCCTTATCAGCCCCAGCATTTT. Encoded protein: CASSLPYQPQHF. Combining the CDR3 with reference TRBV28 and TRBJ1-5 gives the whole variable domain DVKVTQSSRYLVKRTGEKVFLECVQDMDHENMFWYRQDPGLGLRLIYFSYDVKMKEKGDIPEGYSVSREKKERFSLILESASTNQTSMYLCASSLPYQPQHFGDGTRLSIL.

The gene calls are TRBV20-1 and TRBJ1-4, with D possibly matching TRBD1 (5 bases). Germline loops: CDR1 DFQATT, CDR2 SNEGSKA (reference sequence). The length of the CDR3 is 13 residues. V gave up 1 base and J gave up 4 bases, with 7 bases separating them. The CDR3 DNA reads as TGCAGTGCTAGAGGGGGCGTTAATGAAAAACTGTTTTTT. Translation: CSARGGVNEKLFF.

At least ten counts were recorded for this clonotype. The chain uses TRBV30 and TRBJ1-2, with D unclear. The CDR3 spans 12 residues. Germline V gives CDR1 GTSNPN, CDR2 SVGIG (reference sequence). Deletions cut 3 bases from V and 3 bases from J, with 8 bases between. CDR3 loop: CAWSLRYYGYTF. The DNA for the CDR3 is TGTGCCTGGAGCCTCCGCTACTATGGCTACACCTTC.

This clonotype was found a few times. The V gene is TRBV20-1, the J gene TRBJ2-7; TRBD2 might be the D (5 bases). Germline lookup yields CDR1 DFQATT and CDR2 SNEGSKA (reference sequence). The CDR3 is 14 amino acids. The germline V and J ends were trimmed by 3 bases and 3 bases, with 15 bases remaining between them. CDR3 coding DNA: TGCAGTGCTAGCCCTCGAGAGGGTGGCTACGAGCAGTACTTC. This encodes CSASPREGGYEQYF.

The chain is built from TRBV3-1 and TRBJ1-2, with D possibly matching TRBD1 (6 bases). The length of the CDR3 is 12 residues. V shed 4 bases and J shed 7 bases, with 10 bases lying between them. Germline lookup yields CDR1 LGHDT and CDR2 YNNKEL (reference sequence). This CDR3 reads CASSPNRVGYTF. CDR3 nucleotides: TGTGCCAGCAGCCCCAACAGGGTTGGCTACACCTTC.